A selection of T cell receptor beta chains follows, all from one sample in a study of quantifying T cell responses using KT2 cells. TCRdb passed the UMI-ligation and nested PCR reads through MiXCR, listing each CDR3 protein once. This table has tens of thousands of distinct CDR3 sequences, 6% to 8% appearing once. Sequencing input: PBMCs spiked with cells of the T cell clone KT2. These receptors were collected from a human donor. CDR3s include the opening cysteine and the closing phenylalanine or tryptophan. Each record gives: clone size, J gene, V gene, D gene, CDR3 protein, CDR3 DNA. A D gene is named only where the DNA matches it firmly. Size tells how often a clone was seen (once, few, many) or the class of an expanded clone, and some rows leave it out.

many | TRBJ2-7 | TRBV6-6 | - | CASSYGLRRFSYEQYF | TGTGCCAGCAGTTACGGGTTGAGGAGGTTCTCCTACGAGCAGTACTTC
many | TRBJ1-2 | TRBV10-3 | - | CAISVDRNYGYTF | TGTGCCATCAGCGTCGACAGGAACTATGGCTACACCTTC
many | TRBJ2-3 | TRBV14 | - | CASSQDLIRNTQYF | TGTGCCAGCAGCCAAGATTTAATCCGGAATACGCAGTATTTT
- | TRBJ1-2 | TRBV9 | - | CASSSRRDQLSYTF | TGTGCCAGCAGCTCAAGACGGGACCAACTCAGCTACACCTTC
few | TRBJ2-2 | TRBV30 | - | CAWSVGVTGELFF | TGTGCCTGGAGTGTTGGGGTAACAGGGGAGCTGTTTTTT
many | TRBJ1-1 | TRBV29-1 | - | CSVEELANTEAFF | TGCAGCGTTGAAGAATTGGCGAACACTGAAGCTTTCTTT
- | TRBJ2-7 | TRBV27 | TRBD1 | CASSLTGAGEYEQYF | TGTGCCAGCAGTCTTACAGGGGCTGGGGAGTACGAGCAGTACTTC
- | TRBJ2-1 | TRBV20-1 | TRBD1 | CSARDRGSIHEQFF | TGCAGTGCTAGGGACAGGGGGTCAATTCATGAGCAGTTCTTC
many | TRBJ1-1 | TRBV20-1 | TRBD1 | CSVGQGASTEAFF | TGCAGTGTTGGACAGGGGGCAAGCACTGAAGCTTTCTTT
many | TRBJ2-3 | TRBV5-4 | - | CAFTKRSDSTDTQYF | TGTGCCTTCACAAAACGGAGCGATAGCACAGATACGCAGTATTTT
- | TRBJ1-4 | TRBV15 | - | CATSSRLWEKLFF | TGTGCCACCAGCAGCCGACTTTGGGAAAAACTGTTTTTT
many | TRBJ2-7 | TRBV13 | - | CASSNRDTQNSAYEQYF | TGTGCCAGCAGCAACCGGGACACTCAAAACTCAGCCTACGAGCAGTACTTC
- | TRBJ2-1 | TRBV13 | TRBD2 | CASSSMTSGRRNEQFF | TGTGCCAGCAGCTCGATGACTAGCGGGAGGAGGAATGAGCAGTTCTTC
many | TRBJ2-1 | TRBV3-1 | - | CASSQDVAIRYNEQFF | TGTGCCAGCAGCCAAGATGTGGCGATTAGGTACAATGAGCAGTTCTTC
many | TRBJ2-7 | TRBV6-5 | TRBD2 | CASSYQREINEQYF | TGTGCCAGCAGTTACCAGCGGGAGATCAACGAGCAGTACTTC
- | TRBJ2-3 | TRBV7-8 | TRBD2 | CASSEIAGGADTQYF | TGTGCCAGCAGCGAAATAGCGGGAGGCGCAGATACGCAGTATTTT
many | TRBJ2-3 | TRBV10-3 | TRBD2 | CAISEAQRGGLDTQYF | TGTGCCATCAGTGAGGCCCAGCGGGGGGGCCTGGATACGCAGTATTTT
- | TRBJ2-7 | TRBV7-2 | - | CASSSRTAYEQYF | TGTGCCAGCAGCTCGCGGACCGCCTACGAGCAGTACTTC
many | TRBJ1-4 | TRBV6-5 | - | CASSYSGVATNEKLFF | TGTGCCAGCAGTTACTCAGGCGTTGCAACTAATGAAAAACTGTTTTTT
many | TRBJ1-6 | TRBV6-5 | - | CASKGYSGESPLHF | TGTGCCAGCAAAGGCTATTCGGGGGAATCACCCCTCCACTTT
- | TRBJ2-7 | TRBV5-1 | TRBD1 | CASSLDRVGTYEQYF | TGCGCCAGCAGCTTAGACAGGGTGGGTACCTACGAGCAGTACTTC
many | TRBJ2-1 | TRBV24-1 | TRBD2 | CATKREGFGEQFF | TGTGCCACAAAGCGGGAGGGTTTTGGTGAGCAGTTCTTC
many | TRBJ2-1 | TRBV5-1 | - | CASSFVFGTYNEQFF | TGCGCCAGCTCCTTCGTGTTTGGGACTTACAATGAGCAGTTCTTC
- | TRBJ2-3 | TRBV9 | TRBD2 | CASSPLAGGPSEDTQYF | TGTGCCAGCAGCCCCCTAGCGGGAGGGCCGTCAGAGGATACGCAGTATTTT
many | TRBJ1-1 | TRBV7-6 | TRBD1 | CASSPRERGPMNTEAFF | TGTGCCAGCAGCCCACGAGAGAGGGGGCCCATGAACACTGAAGCTTTCTTT
many | TRBJ2-7 | TRBV11-1 | TRBD2 | CASSLLAGGYEQYF | TGTGCCAGCAGCTTACTAGCGGGGGGCTACGAGCAGTACTTC
- | TRBJ1-4 | TRBV14 | - | CASSQRSGVSNEKLFF | TGTGCCAGCAGCCAGAGAAGCGGAGTTTCTAATGAAAAACTGTTTTTT
- | TRBJ2-3 | TRBV6-4 | TRBD1 | CASSLRQGETDTQYF | TGTGCCAGCAGTTTACGACAGGGTGAAACAGATACGCAGTATTTT
many | TRBJ2-7 | TRBV13 | TRBD2 | CASSPGLAGGRSYEQYF | TGTGCCAGCAGCCCGGGACTAGCGGGAGGGAGGTCCTACGAGCAGTACTTC
few | TRBJ2-1 | TRBV6-1 | TRBD1 | CASSRFQGDYNEQFF | TGTGCCAGCAGTAGATTCCAGGGGGATTACAATGAGCAGTTCTTC
many | TRBJ2-7 | TRBV12-3/TRBV12-4 | - | CASSFIAREPEQYF | TGTGCCAGCAGTTTCATAGCAAGGGAGCCGGAGCAGTACTTC
many | TRBJ1-5 | TRBV12-3/TRBV12-4 | - | CASSLAQGGGTTQHF | TGTGCCAGCAGTTTAGCGCAAGGAGGGGGTACCACCCAGCATTTT
few | TRBJ2-7 | TRBV28 | TRBD2 | CASSSRTSGVYEQYF | TGTGCCAGCAGTTCCAGGACTAGCGGGGTCTACGAGCAGTACTTC
few | TRBJ2-7 | TRBV20-1 | - | CSARTQVYEQYF | TGCAGTGCTAGGACGCAGGTTTACGAGCAGTACTTC
few | TRBJ2-3 | TRBV7-2 | TRBD1 | CASSEKVGTGGADTQYF | TGTGCCAGCAGCGAGAAAGTAGGGACAGGGGGCGCAGATACGCAGTATTTT
many | TRBJ2-1 | TRBV12-3/TRBV12-4 | - | CASFESGTYNEQFF | TGTGCCAGCTTTGAATCCGGGACTTACAATGAGCAGTTCTTC
few | TRBJ2-3 | TRBV9 | - | CASSVEAGRRINTQYF | TGTGCCAGCAGCGTAGAGGCTGGGCGGAGAATAAATACGCAGTATTTT
few | TRBJ2-5 | TRBV7-3 | TRBD2 | CASSPSGSIKETQYF | TGTGCCAGCAGCCCCAGCGGGAGCATTAAAGAGACCCAGTACTTC
few | TRBJ1-6 | TRBV18 | TRBD1 | CASSQRTGENSPLHF | TGTGCCAGCTCACAGAGGACAGGGGAAAATTCACCCCTCCACTTT
- | TRBJ1-1 | TRBV7-2 | - | CASSLVENTEAFF | TGTGCCAGCAGCTTAGTGGAGAACACTGAAGCTTTCTTT
few | TRBJ2-3 | TRBV12-3/TRBV12-4 | - | CASSGEGARTDTQYF | TGTGCCAGCAGTGGGGAAGGAGCCCGGACAGATACGCAGTATTTT
many | TRBJ2-5 | TRBV20-1 | - | CSASLTGRETQYF | TGCAGTGCTAGCCTGACAGGGAGGGAGACCCAGTACTTC
- | TRBJ2-7 | TRBV20-1 | TRBD2 | CSASSGYEQYF | TGCAGTGCGTCTAGCGGCTACGAGCAGTACTTC
few | TRBJ2-1 | TRBV10-3 | - | CAISEPDWRKTYNEQFF | TGTGCCATCAGTGAGCCGGACTGGAGAAAGACCTACAATGAGCAGTTCTTC
- | TRBJ2-7 | TRBV10-3 | TRBD1 | CAISARQGAHEQYF | TGTGCCATCAGTGCCCGACAGGGTGCCCACGAGCAGTACTTC